A selection of T cell receptor beta chains follows, all from one sample in a study of cytomegalovirus exposure and HLA in healthy donors. Profiled with immunoSEQ multiplex PCR; TCRdb holds only in-frame clones, not every one. The table has 200,000 to 250,000 clones, approximately 79% seen once; the top ten hold roughly 1.6%. Sequencing was carried out using PBMCs. The receptors here all came from a man aged 50-59 years in good health and CMV-seronegative. Both conserved end residues are part of each CDR3. The D gene is left open where the match is weak. Size is stated for part of the rows, as once, few or many counts, or as a class when the clone is expanded.

>TRBV6-5|TRBJ1-5|.|.
TGTGCCAGCAGTTACGACAGGTATCAGCCCCAGCATTTT
CASSYDRYQPQHF
>TRBV5-8|TRBJ1-1|TRBD1|.
TGTGCCAGCAGCTACCCTGGACAGGGGCACACTGAAGCTTTCTTT
CASSYPGQGHTEAFF
>TRBV7-8|TRBJ2-1|.|.
TGTGCCAGCAGCTTAGCGGGGCGCTACAATGAGCAGTTCTTC
CASSLAGRYNEQFF
>TRBV6-5|TRBJ2-7|.|.
TGTGCCAGCAGGACCCTCGGACAGCCTTCCTACGAGCAGTACTTC
CASRTLGQPSYEQYF
>TRBV30|TRBJ1-2|.|.
TGTGCCTGGACTCCCCGAACAGGGTATAGTGGAGATGGCTACACCTTC
CAWTPRTGYSGDGYTF
>TRBV7-9|TRBJ2-5|TRBD2|once
TGTGCCAGCAGCTCTCTGGGGGCTAGCGGGACGAGACAAGAGACCCAGTACTTC
CASSSLGASGTRQETQYF
>TRBV9|TRBJ2-5|TRBD1|.
TGTGCCAGCAGCGGATACCGGGACAGGGGGAAAGCCCAGTACTTC
CASSGYRDRGKAQYF
>TRBV6-6|TRBJ1-5|TRBD1|.
TGTGCCAGCAGTTACACCCGGGACAGTTCATTGCCGCCCCAGCATTTT
CASSYTRDSSLPPQHF
>TRBV19|TRBJ1-3|.|.
TGTGCCAGTACCGGCGGAGGAAACACCATATATTTT
CASTGGGNTIYF
>TRBV15|TRBJ2-1|.|.
TGTGCCACCAGCAGCCAACTAGCATCGAGTGAGCAGTTCTTC
CATSSQLASSEQFF
>TRBV30|TRBJ2-7|.|.
TGTGCCTGGAGTGTAGACAGTTACGAGCAGTACTTC
CAWSVDSYEQYF
>TRBV7-6|TRBJ2-7|TRBD1|.
TGTGCCAGCAGCTTAGCACATACCAGGGGGCAAAACGAGCAGTACTTC
CASSLAHTRGQNEQYF
>TRBV27|TRBJ1-2|TRBD1|few
TGTGCCAGCAGTTTAGGGACAGGGGGTCAGATCGGCTACACCTTC
CASSLGTGGQIGYTF
>TRBV7-9|TRBJ1-5|.|.
TGTGCCAGCAGCTCCTGGAGGGACAATCAGCCCCAGCATTTT
CASSSWRDNQPQHF
>TRBV5-1|TRBJ2-5|TRBD1|.
TGCGCCAGCAGCCCTGGGACAGCCAGCAAAGAGACCCAGTACTTC
CASSPGTASKETQYF